Presented here are 2 T cell receptor beta chains from one specimen sequenced in a study of cytomegalovirus exposure and HLA in healthy donors. Libraries were prepared by immunoSEQ multiplex PCR; TCRdb keeps only in-frame clonotypes and omits some of them. The sample carries roughly 200,000 clones, approximately 78% recorded once. Sequenced input: PBMCs. The receptors here all came from a woman aged 25-40 years in good health and CMV-seronegative.

The chain uses TRBV30 and TRBJ2-3, with 7 bases matching TRBD1. The CDR3 has 15 residues. Germline V gene sequence: CDR1 GTSNPN, CDR2 SVGIG (reference sequence). Trimming cost V 5 bases and J 8 bases; bases outside gene matches: 16. CDR3 amino acids: CAWSGVGGQRGTQYF. The CDR3 DNA is TGTGCCTGGTCGGGCGTAGGGGGCCAAAGAGGTACGCAGTATTTT.

The CDR3 region has the DNA TGTGCCTGGGCGGGTATCGGGGAGCTGTTTTTT. Translating it yields CAWAGIGELFF. The V gene is TRBV30, the J gene TRBJ2-2, with D maybe TRBD2 (5 bases). CDR1 is GTSNPN and CDR2 is SVGIG in the germline V gene (reference sequence). V lost 5 bases and J 7 bases, leaving 8 bases between the germline ends. This CDR3 is built from 11 residues.